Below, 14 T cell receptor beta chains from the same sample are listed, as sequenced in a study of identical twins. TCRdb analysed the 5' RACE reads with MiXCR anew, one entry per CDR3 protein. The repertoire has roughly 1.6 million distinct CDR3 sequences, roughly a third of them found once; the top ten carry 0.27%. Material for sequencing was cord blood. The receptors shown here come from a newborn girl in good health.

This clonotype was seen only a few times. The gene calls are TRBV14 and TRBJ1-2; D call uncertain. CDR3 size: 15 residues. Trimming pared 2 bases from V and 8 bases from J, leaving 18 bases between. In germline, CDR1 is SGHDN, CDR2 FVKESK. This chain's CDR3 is CASSQFPGNLRGYTF. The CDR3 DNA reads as TGTGCCAGCAGCCAATTCCCCGGGAATTTAAGAGGCTACACCTTC.

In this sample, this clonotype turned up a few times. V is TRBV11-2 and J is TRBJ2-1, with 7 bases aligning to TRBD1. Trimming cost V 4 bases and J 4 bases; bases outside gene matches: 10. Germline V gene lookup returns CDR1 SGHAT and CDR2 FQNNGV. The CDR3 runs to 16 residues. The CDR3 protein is CASSSGTVWVYNEQFF. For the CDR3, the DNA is TGTGCCAGCAGCTCCGGGACAGTATGGGTTTACAATGAGCAGTTCTTC.

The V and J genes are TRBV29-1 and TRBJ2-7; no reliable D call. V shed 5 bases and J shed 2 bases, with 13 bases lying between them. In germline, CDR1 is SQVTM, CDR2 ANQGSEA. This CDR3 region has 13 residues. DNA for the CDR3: TGCAGCGTTCGGGCCTCCCTGACCTACGAGCAGTACTTC. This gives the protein CSVRASLTYEQYF.

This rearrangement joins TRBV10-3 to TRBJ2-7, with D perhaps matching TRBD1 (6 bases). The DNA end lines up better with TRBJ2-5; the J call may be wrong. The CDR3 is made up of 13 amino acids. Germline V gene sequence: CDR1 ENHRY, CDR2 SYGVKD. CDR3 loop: CAISGKGVETQYF. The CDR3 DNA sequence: TGTGCCATCAGTGGAAAGGGGGTCGAGACCCAGTACTTC.

This CDR3 reads CATSETGISTEAFF. CDR3 DNA: TGTGCCACCAGTGAGACCGGGATCTCCACTGAAGCTTTCTTT. The chain links TRBV24-1 to TRBJ1-1, with no clear D. CDR3 length: 14 amino acids. With 4 bases removed from V and 4 bases from J, the gap between germline ends came to 12 bases. The V gene's germline CDR1 is KGHDR and CDR2 SFDVKD.

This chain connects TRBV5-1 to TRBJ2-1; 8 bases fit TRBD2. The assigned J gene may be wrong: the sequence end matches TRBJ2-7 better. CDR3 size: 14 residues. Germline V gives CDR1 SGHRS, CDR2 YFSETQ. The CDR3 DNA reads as TGCGCCAGCAGCCGAGGACTAGCCTACAATGAGCAGTACTTC. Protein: CASSRGLAYNEQYF.

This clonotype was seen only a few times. DNA of the CDR3: TGTGCCAGCAGCTTTCGACTCCTTTCCTACAATGAGCAGTTCTTC. As protein: CASSFRLLSYNEQFF. The chain uses TRBV7-2 and TRBJ2-1; D is unclear. The CDR3 consists of 15 residues. Trimming pared 3 bases from V and 1 base from J, leaving 10 bases between. Germline loops: CDR1 SGHTA, CDR2 FQGNSA. The full variable domain, completed using reference TRBV7-2 and TRBJ2-1, is GAGVSQSPSNKVTEKGKDVELRCDPISGHTALYWYRQSLGQGLEFLIYFQGNSAPDKSGLPSDRFSAERTGGSVSTLTIQRTQQEDSAVYLCASSFRLLSYNEQFFGPGTRLTVL.

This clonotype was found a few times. CDR3 loop: CASSPSSGRANNEQFF. As DNA, the CDR3 is TGTGCCAGCAGTCCTTCTAGCGGGAGGGCTAACAATGAGCAGTTCTTC. This sequence joins TRBV6-4 and TRBJ2-1; TRBD2 aligns across 12 bases. The trim removed 5 bases at V and 5 bases at J, leaving 7 bases unmatched. Germline loops: CDR1 MRHNA, CDR2 SNTAGT. The CDR3 spans 16 residues.

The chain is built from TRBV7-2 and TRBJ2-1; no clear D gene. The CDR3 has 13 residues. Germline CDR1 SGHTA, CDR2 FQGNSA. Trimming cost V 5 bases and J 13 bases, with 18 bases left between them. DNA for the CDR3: TGTGCCAGCAGCGGACGGAGTAGAGAGACCCAGTTCTTC. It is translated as CASSGRSRETQFF.

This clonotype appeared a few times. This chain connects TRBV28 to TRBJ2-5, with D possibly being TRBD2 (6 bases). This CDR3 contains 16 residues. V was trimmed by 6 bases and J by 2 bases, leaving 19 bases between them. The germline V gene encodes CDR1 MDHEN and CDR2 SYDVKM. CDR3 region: CASSSLFKTSQETQYF. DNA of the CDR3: TGTGCCAGCAGCTCCCTTTTTAAGACTAGTCAAGAGACCCAGTACTTC. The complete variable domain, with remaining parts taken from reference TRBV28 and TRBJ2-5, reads DVKVTQSSRYLVKRTGEKVFLECVQDMDHENMFWYRQDPGLGLRLIYFSYDVKMKEKGDIPEGYSVSREKKERFSLILESASTNQTSMYLCASSSLFKTSQETQYFGPGTRLLVL.

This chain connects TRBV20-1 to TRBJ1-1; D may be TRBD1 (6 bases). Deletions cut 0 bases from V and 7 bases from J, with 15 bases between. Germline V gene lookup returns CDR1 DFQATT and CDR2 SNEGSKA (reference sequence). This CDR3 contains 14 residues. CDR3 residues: CSAREARGLGEAFF. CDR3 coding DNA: TGCAGTGCTAGAGAGGCGAGGGGGTTAGGTGAAGCTTTCTTT.

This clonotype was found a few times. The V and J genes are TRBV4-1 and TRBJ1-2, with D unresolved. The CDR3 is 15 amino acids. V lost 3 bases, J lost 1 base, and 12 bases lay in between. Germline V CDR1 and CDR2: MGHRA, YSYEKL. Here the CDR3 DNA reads TGCGCCAGCAGCCATCCCCGACGGGATAACTATGGCTACACCTTC. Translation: CASSHPRRDNYGYTF.

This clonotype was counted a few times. The CDR3 reads CATSVTSGVPIRETQYF. In DNA form, the CDR3 reads TGCGCCACATCTGTGACTAGCGGGGTCCCTATACGGGAGACCCAGTACTTC. The rearrangement uses TRBV5-1 and TRBJ2-5, with 11 bases identical to TRBD2. J lost 5 bases, V lost 9 bases, and 18 bases had no gene match. CDR3 length: 17 amino acids. Germline V gene sequence: CDR1 SGHRS, CDR2 YFSETQ.

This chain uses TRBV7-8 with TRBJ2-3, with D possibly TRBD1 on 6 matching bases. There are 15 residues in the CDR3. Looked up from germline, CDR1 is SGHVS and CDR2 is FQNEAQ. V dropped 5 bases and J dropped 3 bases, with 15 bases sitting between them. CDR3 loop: CASSKDRQRTDTQYF. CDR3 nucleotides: TGTGCCAGCAGCAAAGACAGGCAGCGGACAGATACGCAGTATTTT.